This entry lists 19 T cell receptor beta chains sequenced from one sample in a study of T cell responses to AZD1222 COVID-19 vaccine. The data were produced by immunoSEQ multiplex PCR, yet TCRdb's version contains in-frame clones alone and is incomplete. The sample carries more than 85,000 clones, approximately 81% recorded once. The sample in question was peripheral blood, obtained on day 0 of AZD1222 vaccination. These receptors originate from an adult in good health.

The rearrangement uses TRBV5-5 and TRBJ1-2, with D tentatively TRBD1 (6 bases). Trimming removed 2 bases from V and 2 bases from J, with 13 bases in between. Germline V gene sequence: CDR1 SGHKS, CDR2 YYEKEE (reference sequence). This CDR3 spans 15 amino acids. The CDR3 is CASSLGGAENYGYTF. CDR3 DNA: TGTGCCAGCAGCTTAGGGGGGGCGGAGAACTATGGCTACACCTTC.

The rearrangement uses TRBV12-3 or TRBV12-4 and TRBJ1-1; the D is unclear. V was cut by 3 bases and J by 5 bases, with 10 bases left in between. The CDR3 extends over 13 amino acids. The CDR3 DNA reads TGTGCCAGCAGTTTTAGGCCCGCAACTGAAGCTTTCTTT. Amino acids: CASSFRPATEAFF.

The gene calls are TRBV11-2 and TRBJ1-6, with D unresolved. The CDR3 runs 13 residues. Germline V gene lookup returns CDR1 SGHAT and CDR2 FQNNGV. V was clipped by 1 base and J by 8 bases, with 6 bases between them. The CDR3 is CASSLVPDSPLHF. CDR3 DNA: TGTGCCAGCAGCTTAGTGCCGGATTCACCCCTCCACTTT. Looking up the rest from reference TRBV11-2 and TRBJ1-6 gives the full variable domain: EAGVAQSPRYKIIEKRQSVAFWCNPISGHATLYWYQQILGQGPKLLIQFQNNGVVDDSQLPKDRFSAERLKGVDSTLKIQPAKLEDSAVYLCASSLVPDSPLHFGNGTRLTVT.

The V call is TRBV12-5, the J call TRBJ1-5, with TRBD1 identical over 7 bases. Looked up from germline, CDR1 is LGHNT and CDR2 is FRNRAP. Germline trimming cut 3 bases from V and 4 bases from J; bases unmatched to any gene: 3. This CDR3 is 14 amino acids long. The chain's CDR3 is CASGFEGANQPQHF. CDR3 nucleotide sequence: TGTGCTAGTGGTTTTGAGGGGGCGAATCAGCCCCAGCATTTT.

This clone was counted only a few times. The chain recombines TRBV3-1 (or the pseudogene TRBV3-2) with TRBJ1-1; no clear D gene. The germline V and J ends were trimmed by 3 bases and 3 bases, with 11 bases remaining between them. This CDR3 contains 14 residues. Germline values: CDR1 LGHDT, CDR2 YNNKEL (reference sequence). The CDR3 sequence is CASSHILRDTEAFF. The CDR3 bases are TGTGCCAGCAGCCATATACTCCGGGACACTGAAGCTTTCTTT.

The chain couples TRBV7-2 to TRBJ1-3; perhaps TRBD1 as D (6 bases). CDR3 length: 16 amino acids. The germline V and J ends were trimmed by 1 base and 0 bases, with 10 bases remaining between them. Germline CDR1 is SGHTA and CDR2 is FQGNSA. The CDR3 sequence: CASSLEWGASGNTIYF. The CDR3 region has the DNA TGTGCCAGCAGCTTAGAATGGGGGGCCTCTGGAAACACCATATATTTT.

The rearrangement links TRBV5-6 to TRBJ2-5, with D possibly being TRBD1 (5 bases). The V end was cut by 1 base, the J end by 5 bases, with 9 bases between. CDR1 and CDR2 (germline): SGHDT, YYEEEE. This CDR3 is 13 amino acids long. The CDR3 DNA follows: TGTGCCAGCAGCTTGAGGGGTTTGGAGACCCAGTACTTC. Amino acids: CASSLRGLETQYF.

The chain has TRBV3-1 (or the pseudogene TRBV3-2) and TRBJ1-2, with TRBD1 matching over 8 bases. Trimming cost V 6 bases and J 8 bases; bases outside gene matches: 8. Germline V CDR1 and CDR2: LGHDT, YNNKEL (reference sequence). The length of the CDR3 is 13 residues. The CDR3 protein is CASRLQGAEGYTF. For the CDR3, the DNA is TGTGCCAGCAGACTTCAGGGGGCTGAAGGCTACACCTTC.

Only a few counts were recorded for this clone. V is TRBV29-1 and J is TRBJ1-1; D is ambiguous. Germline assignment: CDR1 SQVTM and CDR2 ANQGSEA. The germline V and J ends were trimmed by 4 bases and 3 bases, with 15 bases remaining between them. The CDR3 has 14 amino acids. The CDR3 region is CSVAKEQRDTEAFF. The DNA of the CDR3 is TGCAGCGTTGCCAAGGAGCAGAGGGACACTGAAGCTTTCTTT.

The CDR3 loop reads CASSEVLRDRGYGYTF. The CDR3, as DNA: TGTGCCAGCAGTGAAGTTTTGAGGGACAGGGGATATGGCTACACCTTC. The rearrangement links TRBV2 to TRBJ1-2; 10 bases agree with TRBD1. This CDR3 is built from 16 residues. CDR1 is SNHLY and CDR2 is FYNNEI in the germline V gene. V lost 1 base and J lost 5; bases outside the gene matches: 7.

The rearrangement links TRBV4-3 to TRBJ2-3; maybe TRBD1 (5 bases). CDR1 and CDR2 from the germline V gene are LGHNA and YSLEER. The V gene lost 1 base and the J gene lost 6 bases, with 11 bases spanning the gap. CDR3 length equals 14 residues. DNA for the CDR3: TGCGCCAGCAGCCAAGGGGCAGGGTCGGATACGCAGTATTTT. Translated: CASSQGAGSDTQYF.

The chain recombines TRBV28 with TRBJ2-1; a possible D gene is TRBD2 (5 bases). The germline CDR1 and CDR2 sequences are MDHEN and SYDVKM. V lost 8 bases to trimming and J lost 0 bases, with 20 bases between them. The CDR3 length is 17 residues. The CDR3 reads CASGIGSDSRSYNEQFF. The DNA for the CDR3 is TGTGCCAGCGGAATCGGTTCGGACTCCCGCTCCTACAATGAGCAGTTCTTC. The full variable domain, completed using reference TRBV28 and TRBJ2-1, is DVKVTQSSRYLVKRTGEKVFLECVQDMDHENMFWYRQDPGLGLRLIYFSYDVKMKEKGDIPEGYSVSREKKERFSLILESASTNQTSMYLCASGIGSDSRSYNEQFFGPGTRLTVL.

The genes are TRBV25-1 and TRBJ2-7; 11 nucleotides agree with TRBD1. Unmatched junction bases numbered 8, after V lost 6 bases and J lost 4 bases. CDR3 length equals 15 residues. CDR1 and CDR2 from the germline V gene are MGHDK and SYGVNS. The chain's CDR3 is CASSNTGTGGYEQYF. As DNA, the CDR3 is TGTGCCAGCAGCAACACCGGGACAGGGGGGTACGAGCAGTACTTC.

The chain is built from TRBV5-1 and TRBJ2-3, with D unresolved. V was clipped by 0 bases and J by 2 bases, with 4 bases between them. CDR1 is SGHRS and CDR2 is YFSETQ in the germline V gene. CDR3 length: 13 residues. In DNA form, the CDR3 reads TGCGCCAGCAGCTTGGAAGACACAGATACGCAGTATTTT. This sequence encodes CASSLEDTDTQYF.

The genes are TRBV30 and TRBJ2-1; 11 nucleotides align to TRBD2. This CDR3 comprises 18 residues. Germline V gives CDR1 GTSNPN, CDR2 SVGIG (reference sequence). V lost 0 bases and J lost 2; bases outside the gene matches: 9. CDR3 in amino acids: CAWSVPIGLAGPYNEQFF. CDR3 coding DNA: TGTGCCTGGAGTGTACCCATAGGACTAGCGGGTCCCTACAATGAGCAGTTCTTC.

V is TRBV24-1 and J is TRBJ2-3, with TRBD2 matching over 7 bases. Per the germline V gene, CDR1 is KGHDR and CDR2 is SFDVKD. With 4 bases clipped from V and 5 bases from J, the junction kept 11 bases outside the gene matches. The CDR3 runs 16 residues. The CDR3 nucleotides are TGTGCCACCAGTGAACCCGGGACTACGGGTAAAGATACGCAGTATTTT. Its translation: CATSEPGTTGKDTQYF.

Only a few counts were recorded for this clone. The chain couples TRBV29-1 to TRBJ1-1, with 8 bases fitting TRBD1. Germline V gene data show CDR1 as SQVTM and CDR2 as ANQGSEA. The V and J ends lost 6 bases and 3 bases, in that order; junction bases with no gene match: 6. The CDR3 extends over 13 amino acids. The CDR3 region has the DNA TGCAGCGTGAGACAGGGGCGGGACACTGAAGCTTTCTTT. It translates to CSVRQGRDTEAFF.

The CDR3 spells CASSYSERGYEQYF. CDR3 in DNA: TGTGCCAGCAGTTACTCGGAGAGGGGCTACGAGCAGTACTTC. This rearrangement joins TRBV6-5 to TRBJ2-7; D may be TRBD1 or TRBD2 (5 bases each). The ends were cut back, 0 bases at V and 3 bases at J, with 9 bases in the middle. Per germline, CDR1 MNHEY and CDR2 SVGAGI. CDR3 length: 14 amino acids.

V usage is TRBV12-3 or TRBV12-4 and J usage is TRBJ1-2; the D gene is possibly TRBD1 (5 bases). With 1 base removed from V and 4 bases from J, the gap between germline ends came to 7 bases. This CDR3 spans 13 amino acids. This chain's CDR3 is CASSLGQLYGYTF. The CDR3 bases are TGTGCCAGCAGTTTAGGACAGCTCTATGGCTACACCTTC.